A selection of T cell receptor beta chains follows, all from one sample in a study of shared clonotypes between healthy human individuals. The repertoire was sequenced with immunoSEQ multiplex PCR; TCRdb's copy has only in-frame clones and lacks some. This table has about 2.1 million clones, just over 90% appearing once. The sample taken for sequencing was naive CD8+ T cells from PBMCs. The receptors come from a man aged 18 to 29 in good health. Some clones in this sample may be carry-over from other donors' samples. Each CDR3 is given with its conserved first and last residue. A D gene is named only where the DNA matches it firmly. The listing skips clone size in some rows; elsewhere it reads once, few, many or a size class.

V: TRBV28; size: NA; D: NA; J: TRBJ1-5; CDR3: CASSLGYSPSNQPQHF; DNA: TGTGCCAGCAGTTTAGGGTACAGCCCTAGCAATCAGCCCCAGCATTTT
V: TRBV27; size: once; D: NA; J: TRBJ2-1; CDR3: CASSLLGTRGRDGSQFF; DNA: TGTGCCAGCAGTTTATTAGGAACCCGCGGGCGGGATGGTTCGCAGTTCTTC
V: TRBV6-5; size: NA; D: NA; J: TRBJ2-7; CDR3: CASSYSAGQRFYEQYF; DNA: TGTGCCAGCAGTTACTCTGCGGGACAGAGATTCTACGAGCAGTACTTC
V: TRBV5-4; size: NA; D: TRBD1; J: TRBJ2-7; CDR3: CASSNRGQGTYEQYF; DNA: TGTGCCAGCAGCAACCGGGGACAGGGTACCTACGAGCAGTACTTC
V: TRBV7-3; size: NA; D: NA; J: TRBJ2-5; CDR3: CASSLAPAWTQYF; DNA: TGTGCCAGCAGCTTAGCCCCGGCTTGGACCCAGTACTTC
V: TRBV5-1; size: NA; D: NA; J: TRBJ2-5; CDR3: CASRRRDTGETQYF; DNA: TGCGCCAGCAGACGACGGGACACCGGAGAGACCCAGTACTTC
V: TRBV2; size: NA; D: NA; J: TRBJ2-7; CDR3: CASSEDGAGKGDYEQYF; DNA: TGTGCCAGCAGTGAAGACGGCGCGGGTAAAGGAGATTACGAGCAGTACTTC
V: TRBV5-1; size: NA; D: NA; J: TRBJ2-7; CDR3: CASGMGGHEQYF; DNA: TGCGCCAGCGGGATGGGGGGCCACGAGCAGTACTTC
V: TRBV5-6; size: NA; D: TRBD1; J: TRBJ1-1; CDR3: CASSWTGLNTEAFF; DNA: TGTGCCAGCAGCTGGACAGGGTTGAACACTGAAGCTTTCTTT
V: TRBV7-9; size: NA; D: TRBD1; J: TRBJ2-7; CDR3: CASSPDQGTGYEQYF; DNA: TGTGCCAGCAGCCCTGACCAAGGGACAGGCTACGAGCAGTACTTC
V: TRBV6-6; size: NA; D: NA; J: TRBJ1-5; CDR3: CASSYLGLGQPQHF; DNA: TGTGCCAGCAGTTACTTGGGGTTGGGACAGCCCCAGCATTTT
V: TRBV5-1; size: NA; D: TRBD1; J: TRBJ1-2; CDR3: CASSPPGTGSGYTF; DNA: TGCGCCAGCAGCCCGCCCGGGACAGGGAGCGGCTACACCTTC
V: TRBV2; size: NA; D: TRBD2; J: TRBJ2-2; CDR3: CASSPRTSGNTGELFF; DNA: TGTGCCAGCAGTCCGCGGACTAGCGGGAACACCGGGGAGCTGTTTTTT
V: TRBV2; size: NA; D: NA; J: TRBJ1-4; CDR3: CASSDPGPSNEKLFF; DNA: TGTGCCAGCAGTGATCCGGGCCCTTCTAATGAAAAACTGTTTTTT
V: TRBV28; size: NA; D: NA; J: TRBJ2-7; CDR3: CASSTLPTDSYEQYF; DNA: TGTGCCAGCAGCACCCTACCGACGGACTCCTACGAGCAGTACTTC
V: TRBV11-2; size: NA; D: NA; J: TRBJ2-7; CDR3: CASSLHPRVGYEQYF; DNA: TGTGCCAGCAGCTTACACCCCAGGGTCGGGTACGAGCAGTACTTC
V: TRBV27; size: NA; D: NA; J: TRBJ2-7; CDR3: CASSFSRGPRNYEQYF; DNA: TGTGCCAGCAGTTTCTCCAGGGGCCCCAGGAACTACGAGCAGTACTTC
V: TRBV4-1; size: few; D: TRBD1; J: TRBJ1-5; CDR3: CASSQVIRTGHNQPQHF; DNA: TGCGCCAGCAGCCAAGTAATCAGGACAGGGCACAATCAGCCCCAGCATTTT
V: TRBV7-3; size: NA; D: NA; J: TRBJ2-7; CDR3: CASSLDGGTTYEQYF; DNA: TGTGCCAGCAGCTTGGATGGTGGGACAACCTACGAGCAGTACTTC
V: TRBV9; size: NA; D: TRBD1; J: TRBJ2-2; CDR3: CASSVTGWDPGELFF; DNA: TGTGCCAGCAGCGTGACAGGGTGGGATCCCGGGGAGCTGTTTTTT
V: TRBV6-1; size: NA; D: NA; J: TRBJ2-3; CDR3: CASSGLDTQYF; DNA: TGTGCCAGCAGTGGTCTTGATACGCAGTATTTT
V: TRBV5-1; size: NA; D: NA; J: TRBJ2-3; CDR3: CASSFQGVGGTDTQYF; DNA: TGCGCCAGCAGCTTCCAGGGAGTTGGTGGGACAGATACGCAGTATTTT
V: TRBV25-1; size: NA; D: TRBD1; J: TRBJ1-4; CDR3: CASRTGGVGEKLFF; DNA: TGTGCCAGCAGGACAGGGGGAGTTGGTGAAAAACTGTTTTTT
V: TRBV9; size: few; D: NA; J: TRBJ1-1; CDR3: CASAWDPNTEAFF; DNA: TGTGCCAGTGCTTGGGACCCGAACACTGAAGCTTTCTTT
V: TRBV27; size: NA; D: NA; J: TRBJ2-1; CDR3: CASSFGTSFGQFF; DNA: TGTGCCAGCAGTTTCGGGACTTCCTTCGGGCAGTTCTTC
V: TRBV5-1; size: NA; D: TRBD2; J: TRBJ2-1; CDR3: CASSPGLAGYSYNEQFF; DNA: TGCGCCAGCAGCCCGGGACTAGCGGGATACTCCTACAATGAGCAGTTCTTC
V: TRBV5-4; size: NA; D: TRBD2; J: TRBJ2-1; CDR3: CASSQKREVYNEQFF; DNA: TGTGCCAGCAGCCAAAAGCGGGAGGTATACAATGAGCAGTTCTTC
V: TRBV25-1; size: once; D: NA; J: TRBJ1-1; CDR3: CASRVTGLGTEAFF; DNA: TGTGCCAGCAGGGTCACGGGGTTGGGGACTGAAGCTTTCTTT
V: TRBV18; size: NA; D: TRBD1; J: TRBJ2-7; CDR3: CASSPRFPGTGSYEQYF; DNA: TGTGCCAGCTCACCACGCTTTCCCGGGACAGGGTCCTACGAGCAGTACTTC
V: TRBV4-1; size: NA; D: NA; J: TRBJ2-7; CDR3: CASSQGQGLYEQYF; DNA: TGCGCCAGCAGCCAAGGTCAGGGGTTATACGAGCAGTACTTC
V: TRBV4-2; size: NA; D: NA; J: TRBJ2-3; CDR3: CASSQVAGIDTQYF; DNA: TGTGCCAGCAGCCAAGTGGCTGGGATCGATACGCAGTATTTT
V: TRBV6-1; size: once; D: NA; J: TRBJ1-5; CDR3: CASSVRGERNQPQHF; DNA: TGTGCCAGCAGTGTTAGGGGAGAACGAAATCAGCCCCAGCATTTT
V: TRBV27; size: NA; D: NA; J: TRBJ2-7; CDR3: CASSLRSSAYEQYF; DNA: TGTGCCAGCAGTTTACGGTCTAGCGCCTACGAGCAGTACTTC
V: TRBV29-1; size: NA; D: NA; J: TRBJ2-7; CDR3: CSVDAGVAYEQYF; DNA: TGCAGCGTTGATGCAGGGGTTGCCTACGAGCAGTACTTC
V: TRBV28; size: NA; D: NA; J: TRBJ2-5; CDR3: CASSLNLGAETQYF; DNA: TGTGCCAGCAGTTTAAATCTGGGAGCGGAGACCCAGTACTTC
V: TRBV13; size: NA; D: TRBD1; J: TRBJ2-7; CDR3: CASSLDRVKYEQYF; DNA: TGTGCCAGCAGCTTGGACAGGGTAAAGTACGAGCAGTACTTC
V: TRBV19; size: NA; D: NA; J: TRBJ2-3; CDR3: CASSINYAPDTQYF; DNA: TGTGCCAGTAGTATAAATTATGCCCCAGATACGCAGTATTTT
V: TRBV9; size: NA; D: NA; J: TRBJ1-4; CDR3: CASSAGQTSTNEKLFF; DNA: TGTGCCAGCAGCGCCGGACAGACTTCAACTAATGAAAAACTGTTTTTT
V: TRBV10-2; size: NA; D: TRBD2; J: TRBJ2-1; CDR3: CASSPGTSGPREQFF; DNA: TGCGCCAGCAGCCCCGGGACTAGCGGCCCACGGGAGCAGTTCTTC